Below are 10 T cell receptor beta chains sequenced from a single sample in a study of T cells in Graves' hyperthyroidism and ophthalmopathy. TCR beta CDR3 regions were amplified from RNA transcripts. The study used the HTBI primer set for a first-round RT-PCR of the TCR CDR3. MiXCR, run by TCRdb on the multiplex PCR reads, gives a single entry per CDR3 protein. The sample holds around 300,000 distinct CDR3 sequences; roughly 15% are singletons and the top ten take 7.9%. Sequencing used blood. The receptors here all came from a woman between 35 and 50 years old with Graves' hyperthyroidism.

This clonotype was recorded at least ten times. This chain connects TRBV2 to TRBJ1-2; 9 bases line up with TRBD1. V lost 5 bases, J lost 4 bases, and 5 bases stayed unmatched. The CDR3 spans 14 residues. The germline V gene encodes CDR1 SNHLY and CDR2 FYNNEI. As DNA, the CDR3 is TGTGCCAGCAGTACAGGGGGCGGTATCTATGGCTACACCTTC. Translation: CASSTGGGIYGYTF. The full variable domain, in which reference TRBV2 and TRBJ1-2 provide the parts outside the CDR3, is EPEVTQTPSHQVTQMGQEVILRCVPISNHLYFYWYRQILGQKVEFLVSFYNNEISEKSEIFDDQFSVERPDGSNFTLKIRSTKLEDSAMYFCASSTGGGIYGYTFGSGTRLTVV.

V usage is TRBV28 and J usage is TRBJ2-2; D gene ambiguous. Trimming cost V 6 bases and J 7 bases, with 9 bases left between them. The CDR3 extends over 12 amino acids. The germline V gene has CDR1 MDHEN and CDR2 SYDVKM. The CDR3 DNA sequence: TGTGCCAGCAGGACCCCTGGCGGGGAGCTGTTTTTT. Its translation: CASRTPGGELFF. The variable domain in full, with the rest retrieved from reference TRBV28 and TRBJ2-2, is DVKVTQSSRYLVKRTGEKVFLECVQDMDHENMFWYRQDPGLGLRLIYFSYDVKMKEKGDIPEGYSVSREKKERFSLILESASTNQTSMYLCASRTPGGELFFGEGSRLTVL.

This clonotype was seen a few times. V is TRBV6-1 and J is TRBJ2-1; 12 bases match TRBD2. After removal of 5 bases from V and 3 bases from J, the junction contained 5 bases not matched to a gene. Germline-derived CDR1 and CDR2 are MNHNS and SASEGT. The CDR3 totals 16 residues. In DNA, the CDR3 is TGTGCCAGCAGTCCTCAGGGACTAGCGGGCTACAATGAGCAGTTCTTC. The encoded protein is CASSPQGLAGYNEQFF.

V gene TRBV13 combines with J gene TRBJ2-5; 11 positions agree with TRBD1. The CDR3 totals 14 residues. V shed 6 bases, J shed 2 bases, and the junction held 2 bases outside the gene matches. Per germline, CDR1 PRHDT and CDR2 FYEKMQ (reference sequence). The CDR3 bases are TGTGCCAGCAGTTGGGACAGGGGGCAAGAGACCCAGTACTTC. It is translated as CASSWDRGQETQYF.

This clonotype was seen repeatedly, ten times or more. The V and J genes are TRBV3-1 and TRBJ2-7, with 7 bases fitting TRBD1. In germline, CDR1 is LGHDT, CDR2 YNNKEL (reference sequence). The V and J ends lost 4 bases and 0 bases, in that order; junction bases with no gene match: 6. This CDR3 comprises 15 residues. CDR3 protein: CASSLGQLASYEQYF. The CDR3 bases are TGTGCCAGCAGCCTGGGACAGCTAGCCTCCTACGAGCAGTACTTC.

About this clonotype: This may come from a read error, since a much larger clone is one base off. The chain joins TRBV20-1 to TRBJ2-4; maybe TRBD1 (6 bases). The germline V gene encodes CDR1 DFQATT and CDR2 SNEGSKA (reference sequence). The CDR3 has 13 residues. DNA for the CDR3: TGCAGTGCTGGAGACAGGGCCAAAAACATTCAGTACTTC. Residues: CSAGDRAKNIQYF.

This clonotype was seen only a few times. A much larger clone is a single base away; this may be a read error. The chain carries TRBV12-3 or TRBV12-4 and TRBJ2-2; D ambiguous. CDR3 length: 11 residues. V was cut by 6 bases and J by 5 bases, with 4 bases left in between. CDR3 bases: TGTGCCAGCAGCTGGACCGGGGAGCTGTTTTTT. This codes for CASSWTGELFF.

In the case of this clonotype: A much larger clone sits a single nucleotide away, making a read error possible. The rearrangement links TRBV2 to TRBJ2-5, with a tentative D call TRBD2 (5 bases). The V gene lost 1 base and the J gene lost 5 bases, with 14 bases spanning the gap. This CDR3 spans 15 amino acids. Germline CDR1 SNHLY, CDR2 FYNNEI. CDR3 sequence (DNA): TGTGCCAGCAGTGAAGAGAGGGAGTTAGGGGAGACCCAGTACTTC. Translation gives CASSEERELGETQYF.

This clonotype was detected a few times. The V call is TRBV9, the J call TRBJ1-3; unclear D gene. Germline values: CDR1 SGDLS, CDR2 YYNGEE. V dropped 0 bases and J dropped 0 bases, with 10 bases sitting between them. This CDR3 comprises 16 residues. CDR3 sequence reads: CASSVAAVYSGNTIYF. In nucleotides, the CDR3 is TGTGCCAGCAGCGTAGCAGCAGTTTACTCTGGAAACACCATATATTTT.

This clonotype was counted between two and nine times. This chain links TRBV28 with TRBJ2-7, with no clear D. The V gene's germline CDR1 is MDHEN and CDR2 SYDVKM. V lost 3 bases to trimming and J lost 0 bases, with 18 bases between them. The CDR3 consists of 17 residues. The CDR3 bases are TGTGCCAGCAGTTTTTCCCCAGCTGTTATGAGCTCCTACGAGCAGTACTTC. Its protein is CASSFSPAVMSSYEQYF. The whole variable domain, filled in from reference TRBV28 and TRBJ2-7, reads DVKVTQSSRYLVKRTGEKVFLECVQDMDHENMFWYRQDPGLGLRLIYFSYDVKMKEKGDIPEGYSVSREKKERFSLILESASTNQTSMYLCASSFSPAVMSSYEQYFGPGTRLTVT.